This T cell receptor beta chain was obtained from a study of Graves' ophthalmopathy and Graves' hyperthyroidism. Study-wide findings and caveats: Most expanded clonotypes in thyroid above 0.001 frequency also showed up in blood.

This clonotype was counted at least ten times. Its antigen is as yet unknown. Ophthalmopathy was moderately-to-severely active, CAS at least 3, NOSPECS at least 4, lasting under 3 months. Germline V gene data show CDR1 as MNHEY and CDR2 as SMNVEV (reference sequence). V was cut by 4 bases and J by 3 bases, with 4 bases left in between. This CDR3 has 11 residues. The TCR beta CDR3 regions underwent amplification from RNA transcripts. Scientists carried out first-round RT-PCR using HTBI primers and then a second-round multiplex PCR. TCRdb redid the calling of the multiplex PCR reads with MiXCR, one entry per CDR3 protein. The top ten hold 23% of the sample, which has around 50,000 distinct CDR3 sequences, around 45% seen once.

The chain uses TRBV27 and TRBJ2-7; D not certain. The receptor's source is an adult man with Graves' ophthalmopathy. Sequencing was carried out using peripheral blood. The CDR3 DNA reads TGTGCCAGCAGTTCTTACTACGAGCAGTACTTC. Translating gives CASSSYYEQYF.